This T cell receptor (beta chain) derives from a study of siplizumab effects on memory and regulatory T cells. Researchers maintained the mixed lymphocyte reaction cells in coculture at 37°C for 5 to 6 days. The method was immunoSEQ multiplex PCR; TCRdb's version includes in-frame clones alone and lacks a portion of them. This sample has 9,500 to 13,000 clones, with 40% to 55% found just once. On this clone: Its target is not known.

Germline V gene sequence: CDR1 SGHNT, CDR2 YYREEE (reference sequence). V was shortened by 0 bases and J by 1 base, with 6 bases between the two germline ends. The CDR3 loop spans 14 amino acids. J is TRBJ2-3 and V is TRBV5-4; no clear D. This clonotype was obtained from a human donor in good health; the cells came from an allogeneic mixed lymphocyte reaction. The sample consisted of CFSE-low (dividing) CD4+ T cells sorted from an allogeneic mixed lymphocyte reaction. CDR3 loop: CASSLELGTDTQYF. The CDR3 DNA follows: TGTGCCAGCAGCTTGGAGTTGGGCACAGATACGCAGTATTTT.